This is a list of T cell receptor beta chains from one sample in a study of Graves' ophthalmopathy and Graves' hyperthyroidism. TCRdb redid the calling of the multiplex PCR reads with MiXCR, one entry per CDR3 protein. The table records about 500,000 distinct CDR3 sequences, under 45% of them present only once. Sequencing was done on a sample of peripheral blood or thyroid tissue (not recorded which). The receptors derive from an adult man with Graves' hyperthyroidism. The CDR3 runs from the conserved cysteine through the conserved F or W.

J | V | CDR3
TRBJ1-5 | TRBV7-2 | CASSLDLQGNQPQHF
TRBJ1-5 | TRBV18 | CASSPPGGNQPQHF
TRBJ1-1 | TRBV27 | CASKNRGGTEAFF
TRBJ2-5 | TRBV20-1 | CSASRTGSDQETQYF
TRBJ1-1 | TRBV7-9 | CASSTGTRNQPLAFF
TRBJ1-5 | TRBV20-1 | CSARRQGPGQPQHF
TRBJ2-6 | TRBV29-1 | CSVAQQGSSGANVLTF
TRBJ1-1 | TRBV9 | CASSTSGGGRSVFF
TRBJ2-2 | TRBV20-1 | CSASSRGNTGELFF
TRBJ2-7 | TRBV6-5 | CASSARGGRSYEQYF
TRBJ2-5 | TRBV28 | CASRYRYRGQQETQYF
TRBJ1-2 | TRBV29-1 | CSVEVRDSGYGYTF
TRBJ2-2 | TRBV12-3/TRBV12-4 | CASSYRGLGELFF
TRBJ2-5 | TRBV20-1 | CSANTGGETQYF
TRBJ1-2 | TRBV10-3 | CAISESAGSGGNGYTF
TRBJ2-5 | TRBV20-1 | CSAGLGQQETQYF
TRBJ1-6 | TRBV5-6 | CASSPIRDNSPLHF
TRBJ2-7 | TRBV2 | CASSPGTSVFYEQYF
TRBJ1-2 | TRBV12-3/TRBV12-4 | CASSLGVQGMNGYTF
TRBJ2-7 | TRBV25-1 | CASSEETDRGDYEQYF
- | TRBV20-1 | CSAWTGTYNEQFF
TRBJ1-1 | TRBV3-1 | CASSQEGHTEAFF
TRBJ2-5 | TRBV10-3 | CASTPGGAHQPQYF
TRBJ1-5 | TRBV24-1 | CATSDSGDGNQPQHF
TRBJ2-2 | TRBV15 | CATSRDQSRVNTGELFF
TRBJ2-5 | TRBV11-2 | CASSLAGGQYF
TRBJ2-2 | TRBV2 | CASSELAGGVGELFF
- | TRBV7-9 | CASSTRREQFF
TRBJ1-2 | TRBV7-2 | CASSPQGVGGYTF
TRBJ1-2 | TRBV12-5 | CASSLTGGRSGYTF
TRBJ2-5 | TRBV5-1 | CASSPGDRAAETQYF
TRBJ2-3 | TRBV2 | CASSFLGGDTQYF
TRBJ2-2 | TRBV29-1 | CSVVVNTGELFF